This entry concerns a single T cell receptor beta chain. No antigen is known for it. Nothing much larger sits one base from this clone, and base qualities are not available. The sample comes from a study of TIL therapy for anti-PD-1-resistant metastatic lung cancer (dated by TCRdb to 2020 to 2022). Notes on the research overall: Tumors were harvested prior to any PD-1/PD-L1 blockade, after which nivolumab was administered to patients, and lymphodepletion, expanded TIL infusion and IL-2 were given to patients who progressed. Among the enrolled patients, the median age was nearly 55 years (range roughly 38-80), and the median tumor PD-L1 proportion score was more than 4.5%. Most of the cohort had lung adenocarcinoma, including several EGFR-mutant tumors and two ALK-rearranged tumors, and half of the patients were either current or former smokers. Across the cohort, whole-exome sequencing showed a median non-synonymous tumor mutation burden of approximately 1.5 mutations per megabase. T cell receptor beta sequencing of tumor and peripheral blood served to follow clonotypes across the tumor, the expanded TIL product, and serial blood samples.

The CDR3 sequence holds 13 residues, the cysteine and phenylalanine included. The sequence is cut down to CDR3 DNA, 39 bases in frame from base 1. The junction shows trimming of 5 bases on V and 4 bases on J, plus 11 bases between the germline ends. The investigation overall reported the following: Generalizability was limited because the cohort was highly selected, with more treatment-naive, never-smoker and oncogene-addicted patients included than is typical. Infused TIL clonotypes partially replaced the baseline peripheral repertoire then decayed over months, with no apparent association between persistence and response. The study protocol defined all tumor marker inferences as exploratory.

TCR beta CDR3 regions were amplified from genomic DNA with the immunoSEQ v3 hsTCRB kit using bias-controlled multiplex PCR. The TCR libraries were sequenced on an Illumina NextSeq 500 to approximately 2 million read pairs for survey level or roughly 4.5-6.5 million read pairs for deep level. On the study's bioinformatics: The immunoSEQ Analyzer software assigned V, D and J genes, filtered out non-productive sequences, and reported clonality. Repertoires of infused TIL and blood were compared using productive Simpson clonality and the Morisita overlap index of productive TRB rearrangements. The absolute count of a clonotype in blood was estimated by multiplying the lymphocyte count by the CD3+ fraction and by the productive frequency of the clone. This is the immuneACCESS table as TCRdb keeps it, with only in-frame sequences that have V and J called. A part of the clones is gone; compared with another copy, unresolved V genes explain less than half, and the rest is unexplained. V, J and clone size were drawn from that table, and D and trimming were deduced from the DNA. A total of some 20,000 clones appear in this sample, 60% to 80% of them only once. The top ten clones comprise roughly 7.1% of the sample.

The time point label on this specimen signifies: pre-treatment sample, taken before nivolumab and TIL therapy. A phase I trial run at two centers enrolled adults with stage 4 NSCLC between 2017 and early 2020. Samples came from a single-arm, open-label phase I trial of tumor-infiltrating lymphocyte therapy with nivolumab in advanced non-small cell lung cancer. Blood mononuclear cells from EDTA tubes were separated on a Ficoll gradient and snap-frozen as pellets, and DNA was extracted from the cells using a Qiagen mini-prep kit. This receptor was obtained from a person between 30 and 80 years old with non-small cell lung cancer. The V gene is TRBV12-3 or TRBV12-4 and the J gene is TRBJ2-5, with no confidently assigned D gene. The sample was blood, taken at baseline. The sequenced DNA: TGTGCCAGCAGTGGCGCGGCTCGAGAGACCCAGTACTTC. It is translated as CASSGAARETQYF.